This TCR beta chain was recovered during a study of T cell repertoires in cytomegalovirus infection. Study as a whole: Recently described HLA-C-restricted plus well-studied HLA-B-restricted CMV epitopes were used. A matching HLA type, together with CMV infection, was signaled by public TCR beta signatures. Findings and limits, study-wide: Pooled public TCR beta family frequency picked out CMV carriers with the relevant HLA.

The V segment lost 7 bases and the J segment 2 bases; nucleotides outside the gene matches: 6. The CDR3 is made up of 15 amino acids. Worth noting for this clonotype: The antigen is undetermined.

TCRdb reanalysed the reads using MiXCR and keeps one entry per CDR3 protein. The data show about 920,000 distinct CDR3 sequences, approximately 30% seen once. The material sequenced was cultured CD8+ T cells from PBMCs, taken from culture after CMV antigen stimulation. The rearrangement uses TRBV12-3 or TRBV12-4 and TRBJ1-5; 9 positions match TRBD1. The clonotype originates from a human donor in good health (CMV status not recorded). Some clones in this sample may be carry-over from other donors' samples. The DNA for the CDR3 is TGTGCCAGCAAGCAGGACAGGGGAGGCAATCAGCCCCAGCATTTT. It specifies CASKQDRGGNQPQHF.